This paragraph covers one TCR beta chain sequence. It lacks a known antigen. No much larger clone exists at a distance of one base, and base qualities are not known. Library method: the immunoSEQ multiplex PCR assay. For the multiplex PCR, a mixture combining 60 forward primers for TCR Vbeta segments and 13 reverse primers for TCR Jbeta segments was used. A multiplex PCR assay on genomic DNA amplified the CDR3 region of rearranged TCR beta genes. The amplified TCR beta libraries were sequenced on the Illumina HiSeq System as 87-base-pair reads. For the original study's pipeline: A later analysis tallied some 79 million unique TCR beta chains across the approximately 670 repertoires, and about 12 million of those chains were shared by two or more donors. A nearest-neighbor algorithm error-corrected the raw reads and collapsed the reads into unique sequences, merging closely related sequences to remove PCR and sequencing errors. Alignment of CDR3 sequences to IMGT reference sequences was used to assign V, D and J gene segments. For a sequence to be retained, at least a six-nucleotide match to both a V gene segment and a J gene segment was required. A rearrangement counted as productive if the CDR3 had no stop codons and remained in frame with V and J, and every other rearrangement counted as non-productive. Following IMGT convention, CDR3 was defined as the stretch from the second conserved V-encoded cysteine up to the conserved J-encoded phenylalanine. Sequences without an unambiguous match to a single V gene segment were excluded from the earlier analysis of 450 to 750 of the donors. An earlier analysis of 587 of the donors called V segments functional above 56.7% productive rearrangements and segregating when the between-donor standard deviation exceeded 5%. A statistical classification framework was built for diagnosing cytomegalovirus status from the catalog of TCR beta chain sequences. A later analysis assigned V and J genes by comparing TCR nucleotide sequences with IMGT/GENE-DB human TR gene sequences. Using the TCRdist pipeline, a later analysis assigned CDR3 sequences along with most-parsimonious VDJ recombination scenarios. A later analysis defined each TCR beta chain by its CDR3 amino acid sequence plus V-gene family, and excluded reads lacking a unique V-gene family. To address suspected cross-contamination and a sequencing artifact, a later analysis removed around 590 highly shared, low-generation-probability nucleotide sequences. In a later analysis, a clonal expansion index for each public chain was calculated from normalized within-repertoire ranks of inferred template counts. Generation probabilities in a later analysis came from a VDJ recombination model fitted to out-of-frame rearrangements, and those results were checked against IGoR. In a later analysis, TCR-TCR, TCR-HLA and TCR-CMV co-occurrence was scored with hypergeometric tests, and a repertoire-size bias correction was applied to TCR pairs. A later analysis estimated false discovery rates by permuting HLA or CMV assignments 20 times. In a later analysis, co-occurring TCRs were grouped using DBSCAN, and TCRdist sequence similarity was added for clustering within HLA-allele-positive subsets. Co-occurrence clustering excluded repertoires with fewer than 30,000 or more than 120,000 public chains, plus five with anomalous nucleotide sharing. TCRdb holds this immuneACCESS table with in-frame rearrangements only. Some clones are missing; in checked studies, unresolved V genes explain under half, and the rest has no known cause. V and J calls and clone size are those listed in that table; D and trimming were worked out from the DNA. The sample data list about 140,000 clones, and around 82% of these were observed just once. Around 2.4% of the sample lies in the top ten.

From the cysteine through the phenylalanine, the CDR3 covers 13 amino acids. Only the CDR3 portion is preserved as DNA: 39 bases, with reading frame beginning at the first base. V and J lose 9 bases and 2 bases, and a span of 11 bases separates them. CDR1 LNHDA and CDR2 SQIVND are derived from the germline V gene (reference sequence). The data belong to a study of cytomegalovirus exposure and HLA in healthy donors (dated by TCRdb to 2016 to 2017). Turning to the overall study: In an earlier analysis of several hundred of the donors, approximately 300 Gb of sequence data and just under 120 million unique TCR beta sequences from about 179 million T cells were reported. About 300 gigabases of sequencing data and approximately 85 million unique TCR sequences were included in an early release covering under 650 HLA-typed donors. The genetic ancestry cluster associated with self-reported Caucasian donors included roughly 84% of the roughly 400 genotyped donors. The study aimed to test whether cataloging public T cell receptors could reveal signatures of past pathogen exposure. The study profiled the T cell repertoires of around 700 subjects by immunosequencing and related them to cytomegalovirus serostatus. A separate validation cohort of over a hundred different subjects was used in addition to the roughly 670-subject first cohort. High-throughput TCR immunosequencing, statistical association of individual TCRs with disease status, and machine learning were combined to predict cytomegalovirus infection status. A later analysis re-analyzed previously published TCR beta repertoires from 500 to 700 donors and added high-resolution HLA genotyping to study TCR occurrence patterns. The later analysis used no new phenotypic data to find candidate immune exposures, relying instead on TCR beta sequences and their occurrence across donors. In an earlier analysis of roughly 600 of the donors, high-throughput TCR beta sequencing was used to judge whether each TCR beta V gene segment behaved as functional or pseudogenic. Donor age, sex, ethnicity and CMV serostatus were collected together with the repertoire data. A later genetic analysis took genome-wide SNP genotypes for about three fifths of the roughly 670 donors and used that subset as a discovery cohort. All discovery cohort repertoires had been generated on a single sequencing platform. HLA typing included class I and class II loci at four-digit resolution. The number of donors typed differed by locus, with about 629-640 for A, B, C, DRB1 and DQB1, more than 500 for DQA1, approximately 580 for DPA1, and approximately 470 for DPB1. Because of strong linkage in the cohort, four or five DR-DQ haplotypes were treated as single units for association and clustering. Among 300 to 500 genotyped donors of the cohort, an average of roughly 230,000 unique TCR beta nucleotide sequences was sequenced per donor, of which roughly 18% were non-productive.

In total, fewer than 750 healthy bone marrow donors made up the cohort. Cohort members were all nominally healthy when sampled, although unrecorded immune exposures were likely present. The donor was CMV seronegative and was included in the group of several hundred seronegative cohort members. A peripheral blood sample was collected from each donor, and TCR beta sequencing was performed on peripheral blood mononuclear cells. The Qiagen DNeasy Blood Extraction Kit was used to extract genomic DNA from the blood cell samples. What the authors observed across the whole study: A later analysis found that HLA-associated TCR beta chains were more clonally expanded and had lower generation probabilities than equally common non-associated chains. According to a later analysis, TCR association rates differed among HLA loci, with DRB1 alleles showing the most associated TCRs and HLA-C alleles showing the fewest. Some IMGT-functional V segments, including TRBV6-2 and TRBV6-3, could not be told apart with the 87-base-pair reads, so those segments were excluded. Only TCR beta chains were sequenced in this cohort, and the absence of alpha or paired-chain data limited detectable features. In a later genetic analysis, fewer N-insertions in productive TCRs were reported among donors in an Asian-associated ancestry cluster than the approximately 710-donor mean. Sequencing depth was assumed to be roughly uniform across donors in the presence/absence analyses, though that assumption may not hold. Because counts were too low, 15 to 20 rarely observed V segments, including chromosome 9 orphons, were excluded from the earlier analysis of under 650 of the donors. A further reported finding was that TCR beta sequences accurately predicted the HLA-A and HLA-B alleles for most subjects in the first cohort. In vitro tests confirmed that a few of the cytomegalovirus-associated TCR beta chains recognize cytomegalovirus antigens. Most TCR sequences were seen in very few donors, while some public TCRs were found in many individuals. An association between a missense DCLRE1C variant and V-gene and J-gene trimming of TCR beta chains was found in a later genetic analysis and replicated in an independent cohort. Because HLA typing was unavailable for some donors at each locus, only the typed subset was used in association tests. According to a later analysis, parvovirus B19, influenza, CMV and Epstein-Barr virus appeared linked to several top co-occurrence clusters. Correlated functional status among segregating V segments might be attributable to linkage disequilibrium, but an unknown experimental factor could not be ruled out. The study gave a list of more than 150 TCR beta chains associated with cytomegalovirus. A later analysis associated approximately 17,000 TCR beta sequences with specific HLA alleles at a false discovery rate of 0.05. For the cohort, immune exposure information was limited to CMV serostatus. Cytomegalovirus status was reported to be diagnosed by the classifier with high specificity and sensitivity in both the original and validation cohorts. According to a later analysis, most CMV-associated TCR beta chains appeared to be HLA-restricted, and the HLA associations seemed to be driven largely by CMV exposure. A cluster of highly shared sequence variants was judged likely to be a technical artifact of the sequencing pipeline. The authors suggested that the approach could potentially be generalized to other disease states and immunological phenotypes. Strong co-occurrence of HLA alleles, especially DR and DQ, made assigning TCR associations to individual alleles difficult. In an earlier analysis of approximately 600 of the donors, most TCR beta V segments were observed in productive rearrangements about 90% or about 30% of the time, broadly matching IMGT annotations.

The sequenced material came from PBMCs. The sequence links TRBV19 to TRBJ1-5; the D gene lacks a confident call. The receptor's source is a man aged 50 to 60 in good health and CMV-seronegative. The nucleotide sequence is TGTGCCAGCATGACCGGGGGCAATCAGCCCCAGCATTTT. It translates as CASMTGGNQPQHF.